The TCR beta chain under discussion was sequenced for a study of T cell responses to AZD1222 COVID-19 vaccine. Study-wide results and limits: Sampling captured repertoires only after the peak T cell response. With two AZD1222 doses given, Spike-specific TCR breadth and depth both rose. Clonal diversity was possibly underestimated, and the donors were mostly white British, with more females.

This clone showed up just once. Antigen specificity is unknown. Doses given second, at about 4 or about 12 weeks, were pooled. Looked up from germline, CDR1 is GTSNPN and CDR2 is SVGIG (reference sequence). CDR3 length equals 16 residues. Trimming cost V 2 bases and J 0 bases, with 13 bases left between them. The protocol was immunoSEQ multiplex PCR, while the TCRdb copy is restricted to in-frame clones and leaves out a portion. The sample holds some 130,000 clones; roughly 91% are singletons and the top ten take 6.5% to 8%. Material: peripheral blood, obtained 28 days after the second AZD1222 dose. The origin of this receptor is an adult who received the AZD1222 COVID-19 vaccine. The V and J genes are TRBV30 and TRBJ1-4; unclear D gene. CDR3 in amino acids: CAWSTWTSSTNEKLFF. In DNA form, the CDR3 reads TGTGCCTGGAGTACTTGGACTTCCTCAACTAATGAAAAACTGTTTTTT.